The clone carrying this TCR beta chain was seen once. With 5 bases clipped from V and 5 bases from J, the junction kept 3 bases outside the gene matches. CDR3 length: 14 amino acids. Germline V lookup: CDR1 MDHEN, CDR2 SYDVKM. This specimen comes from a study of blood T cell repertoires in COVID-19. In the study overall: COVID-19 samples from acute and convalescent phases originated in the United States, Italy and Spain. From T cells, B-cell-depleted T cells, or PBMCs came the material, which was cDNA or gDNA.

Original data processing: The authors estimated nucleated cell counts from reference gene primer amplification. The assay was immunoSEQ multiplex PCR, and TCRdb's table has in-frame clones only and misses some. The V and J calls and clone size are taken from that table; D and trimming were inferred from the DNA. The table lists around 300,000 clones, more than 75% of them singletons. The chain carries TRBV28 and TRBJ1-4; TRBD1 agrees at 9 bases. This TCR came from a man aged 45-60 years with active or convalescent COVID-19. Sequences were obtained from peripheral blood. CDR3 nucleotide sequence: TGTGCCAGCAGTCGGACAGGGGAGAATGAAAAACTGTTTTTT. It yields the protein CASSRTGENEKLFF.